The 27 T cell receptor beta chains listed next were all sequenced from one sample in a study of beta chain features in type 1 diabetes. No cognate antigen is known for these TCRs. Every bit of the isolated RNA underwent reverse transcription, so sequencing read expressed TCRB transcripts. The protocol was immunoSEQ multiplex PCR, while the TCRdb copy is restricted to in-frame clones and leaves out a portion. Among about 650,000 clones listed, under 15% were seen once. Study-wide findings and caveats: Shortening that was moderate but significant affected the TCRB CDR3s of Type 1 diabetes patients in all four CD4+ subsets.

Sequencing used naive CD4+ T cells from blood. The receptors derive from a man aged 25 to 40 with type 1 diabetes.

This clone was recorded once. J is TRBJ1-5 and V is TRBV5-1; 7 bases line up with TRBD1. The CDR3 has 15 amino acids. Trimming took 4 bases from V and 0 from J; bases not matched to a gene: 4. The germline V gene has CDR1 SGHRS and CDR2 YFSETQ. The CDR3: CASSIQGFSNQPQHF. The CDR3 bases are TGCGCCAGCAGCATACAGGGGTTTAGCAATCAGCCCCAGCATTTT.

This clone has more than one count but fewer than ten. This chain connects TRBV7-2 to TRBJ1-4, with 10 nucleotides matching TRBD1. The CDR3 covers 16 residues. The trim removed 5 bases at V and 0 bases at J, leaving 3 bases unmatched. CDR1 is SGHTA, CDR2 FQGNSA, per germline. DNA for the CDR3: TGTGCCAGCAGCCGGGACAGGGGAACAACTAATGAAAAACTGTTTTTT. Its translation: CASSRDRGTTNEKLFF.

The sample holds a few counts of this clone. V usage is TRBV7-2 and J usage is TRBJ2-1, with TRBD1 as a possible D gene (5 bases). V gave up 1 base and J gave up 4 bases, with 11 bases separating them. Per the germline V gene, CDR1 is SGHTA and CDR2 is FQGNSA. The CDR3 totals 15 residues. The CDR3 region has the DNA TGTGCCAGCAGCTTAGAACAGGTCCGATACAATGAGCAGTTCTTC. Translated, it gives CASSLEQVRYNEQFF.

The chain uses TRBV6-6 and TRBJ1-3; D uncertain. Germline V gene lookup returns CDR1 MNHNY and CDR2 SVGAGI (reference sequence). The CDR3 length is 14 residues. Trimming cost V 5 bases and J 6 bases, with 14 bases left between them. The CDR3 region is CASSPTALKNTIYF. In DNA, the CDR3 is TGTGCCAGCAGTCCCACAGCTCTGAAAAACACCATATATTTT.

This clone occurred a few times. V usage is TRBV28 and J usage is TRBJ2-1; 7 bases line up with TRBD1. CDR3 length: 12 amino acids. The germline V gene has CDR1 MDHEN and CDR2 SYDVKM. Germline trimming cut 5 bases from V and 7 bases from J; bases unmatched to any gene: 2. In DNA, the CDR3 is TGTGCCAGCAGTCTACAGGGGAATGAGCAGTTCTTC. Its translation: CASSLQGNEQFF.

This rearrangement joins TRBV28 to TRBJ1-5; D is undetermined. Trimming pared 6 bases from V and 11 bases from J, leaving 11 bases between. Germline V gene sequence: CDR1 MDHEN, CDR2 SYDVKM. The CDR3 extends over 11 amino acids. The chain's CDR3 is CASSPRVAQHF. For the CDR3, the DNA is TGTGCCAGCAGCCCTCGGGTGGCCCAGCATTTT.

For the CDR3, the DNA is TGTGCCAGCAGTTTGGCTTACGGTTCTAATGAAAAACTGTTTTTT. Residues: CASSLAYGSNEKLFF. The chain combines TRBV28 with TRBJ1-4; D is uncertain. V was pared by 3 bases and J by 3 bases, with 11 bases between. The CDR3 length is 15 residues. The germline CDR1 and CDR2 sequences are MDHEN and SYDVKM.

V is TRBV5-4 and J is TRBJ1-2; TRBD1 matches at 7 bases. V trimming: 0 bases; J trimming: 5 bases; junction bases outside the gene matches: 7. Looked up from germline, CDR1 is SGHNT and CDR2 is YYREEE (reference sequence). This CDR3 has 15 residues. CDR3 sequence: CASSLADRVEYGYTF. For the CDR3, the DNA is TGTGCCAGCAGCTTGGCCGACAGGGTGGAGTATGGCTACACCTTC. The full variable domain, rest sourced from reference TRBV5-4 and TRBJ1-2, is ETGVTQSPTHLIKTRGQQVTLRCSSQSGHNTVSWYQQALGQGPQFIFQYYREEENGRGNFPPRFSGLQFPNYSSELNVNALELDDSALYLCASSLADRVEYGYTFGSGTRLTVV.

A few counts support this clone. The chain carries TRBV5-8 and TRBJ2-7; possible D gene TRBD2, 6 bases. Germline V gene lookup returns CDR1 SGHTS and CDR2 YDEGEE. V was shortened by 4 bases and J by 0 bases, with 14 bases between the two germline ends. This CDR3 has 15 amino acids. CDR3 in DNA: TGTGCCAGCAGCCATGCGGGACGGAGCTCCTACGAGCAGTACTTC. Translated, it gives CASSHAGRSSYEQYF.

This clone was counted only a few times. This rearrangement joins TRBV7-9 to TRBJ1-4; no reliable D call. CDR1 is SEHNR, CDR2 FQNEAQ, per germline (reference sequence). V shed 0 bases and J shed 5 bases, with 7 bases lying between them. This CDR3 is built from 14 residues. In DNA form, the CDR3 reads TGTGCCAGCAGCTTAGCCAGGACCAATGAAAAACTGTTTTTT. Its protein product is CASSLARTNEKLFF.

The chain joins TRBV5-1 to TRBJ1-1, with D possibly being TRBD1 (5 bases). Germline CDR1 SGHRS, CDR2 YFSETQ. This CDR3 has 13 residues. Trimming removed 1 base from V and 4 bases from J, with 8 bases in between. The CDR3 nucleotides are TGCGCCAGCAGCTTGCAGGGAGGCACTGAAGCTTTCTTT. Translating gives CASSLQGGTEAFF. The whole variable domain, remainder taken from reference TRBV5-1 and TRBJ1-1, is KAGVTQTPRYLIKTRGQQVTLSCSPISGHRSVSWYQQTPGQGLQFLFEYFSETQRNKGNFPGRFSGRQFSNSRSEMNVSTLELGDSALYLCASSLQGGTEAFFGQGTRLTVV.

The chain is built from TRBV23-1 and TRBJ2-2, with D possibly being TRBD1 (6 bases). TRBV23-1 is an open reading frame, and its role is uncertain. V was cut by 5 bases and J by 0 bases, with 19 bases left in between. The CDR3 length is 18 residues. CDR3 region: CASSIAGTPGSNTGELFF. The CDR3 DNA sequence: TGCGCCAGCAGTATAGCAGGGACACCTGGATCGAACACCGGGGAGCTGTTTTTT.

This clone turned up a few times. This chain connects TRBV29-1 to TRBJ2-6; the match to TRBD1 covers 7 bases. The CDR3 length is 19 residues. CDR1 SQVTM and CDR2 ANQGSEA come from the germline V gene. V trimming: 0 bases; J trimming: 4 bases; junction bases outside the gene matches: 15. CDR3 sequence reads: CSVEDPGQTSSEGANVLTF. CDR3 coding DNA: TGCAGCGTTGAAGATCCGGGACAGACCTCTTCTGAGGGGGCCAACGTCCTGACTTTC.

The chain joins TRBV30 to TRBJ2-5; D may be TRBD1 (5 bases). Germline CDR1 reads GTSNPN; CDR2 reads SVGIG (reference sequence). Trimming cost V 3 bases and J 0 bases, with 14 bases left between them. The CDR3 loop spans 15 amino acids. CDR3 region: CAWSPLAGYQETQYF. Here the CDR3 DNA reads TGTGCCTGGAGCCCCCTGGCAGGGTACCAAGAGACCCAGTACTTC.

This clone turned up a few times. The CDR3 here is CASSRGQGIQPQHF. DNA for the CDR3: TGCGCCAGCAGCAGGGGACAGGGGATCCAGCCCCAGCATTTT. The chain has TRBV5-1 and TRBJ1-5; TRBD1 agrees at 10 bases. This CDR3 contains 14 residues. The V gene's germline CDR1 is SGHRS and CDR2 YFSETQ. V shed 4 bases and J 7 bases; nucleotides not matched to a gene: 5.

The chain uses TRBV9 and TRBJ2-7, with D perhaps matching TRBD1 (5 bases). The CDR3 is 15 amino acids. V lost 0 bases to trimming and J lost 2 bases, with 12 bases between them. CDR1 and CDR2 from the germline V gene are SGDLS and YYNGEE. CDR3 loop: CASSVGTTETYEQYF. The CDR3 coding sequence is TGTGCCAGCAGCGTAGGGACAACCGAGACCTACGAGCAGTACTTC.

A word on this clone: This sample also contains other DNA sequences that code for the same CDR3. This sequence joins TRBV5-8 and TRBJ1-3; 9 bases are shared with TRBD1. Germline V gene data show CDR1 as SGHTS and CDR2 as YDEGEE. The CDR3 length is 15 residues. J was trimmed by 2 bases and V by 5 bases; bases with no gene match: 5. The CDR3 loop is CASSLGQGAGNTIYF. The CDR3 DNA reads TGTGCCAGCAGTCTGGGACAGGGAGCTGGAAACACCATATATTTT.

The chain is built from TRBV6-5 and TRBJ2-7; no definite D call. The ends were cut back, 5 bases at V and 3 bases at J, with 11 bases in the middle. This CDR3 is built from 13 residues. Germline V gene lookup returns CDR1 MNHEY and CDR2 SVGAGI. CDR3 protein: CASSGYSNYEQYF. The CDR3 nucleotides read TGTGCCAGCAGTGGATACAGTAACTACGAGCAGTACTTC.

The V gene is TRBV9, the J gene TRBJ1-3; no clear D gene. Trimming stripped 3 bases from V and 1 base from J, with 8 bases between. The germline gives CDR1 SGDLS, CDR2 YYNGEE. CDR3 length equals 14 residues. DNA of the CDR3: TGTGCCAGCAGCGCACGAGCTTCTGGAAACACCATATATTTT. Translating gives CASSARASGNTIYF.

The rearrangement joins TRBV10-3 to TRBJ2-7, with TRBD2 as a possible D gene (6 bases). The CDR3 totals 13 residues. In germline, CDR1 is ENHRY, CDR2 SYGVKD. V dropped 7 bases and J dropped 2 bases, with 12 bases sitting between them. CDR3: CAINHGGTYEQYF. In nucleotides, the CDR3 is TGTGCCATCAATCACGGGGGAACCTACGAGCAGTACTTC.

The CDR3 DNA reads as TGTGCCAGCAGCTACCACCCCCAGGGACAGAATTCACCCCTCCACTTT. Its protein is CASSYHPQGQNSPLHF. The genes are TRBV7-9 and TRBJ1-6; 7 bases map to TRBD1. The trim removed 4 bases at V and 7 bases at J, leaving 10 bases unmatched. Germline assignment: CDR1 SEHNR and CDR2 FQNEAQ (reference sequence). The CDR3 consists of 16 residues.

A remark on this clone: Within the sample, other DNA sequences also encode this same CDR3. This sequence joins TRBV2 and TRBJ2-3; D remains ambiguous. CDR3 length: 12 residues. The V and J ends lost 2 bases and 4 bases respectively, with 4 bases between them. Germline-derived CDR1 and CDR2 are SNHLY and FYNNEI. The CDR3 reads CASSELSDTQYF. The CDR3, as DNA: TGTGCCAGCAGTGAACTCTCAGATACGCAGTATTTT.

V and J are TRBV7-6 and TRBJ2-3; possibly TRBD1 for D (5 bases). Germline lookup yields CDR1 SGHVS and CDR2 FNYEAQ. V lost 0 bases and J 4 bases, leaving 8 bases between the germline ends. The CDR3 is made up of 14 amino acids. CDR3 nucleotide sequence: TGTGCCAGCAGCTTAGCAGGGGAAGCAGATACGCAGTATTTT. The encoded protein is CASSLAGEADTQYF.

This clone was seen only a few times. In the same sample, other DNA sequences code for this CDR3. This chain's CDR3 is CASSLGQGTGELFF. The CDR3 region has the DNA TGCGCCAGCAGCCTCGGACAGGGAACCGGGGAGCTGTTTTTT. The chain is built from TRBV5-1 and TRBJ2-2, with TRBD1 matching 8 bases. Germline V gene sequence: CDR1 SGHRS, CDR2 YFSETQ. J gave up 5 bases and V 4 bases, and 4 bases lay outside the gene matches. CDR3 length: 14 residues.

The chain employs TRBV5-1 and TRBJ1-2, with D maybe TRBD1 (6 bases). The germline gives CDR1 SGHRS, CDR2 YFSETQ. CDR3 length: 15 residues. Trimming left V 5 bases short and J 3 bases short, with 17 bases between. The CDR3 DNA follows: TGCGCCAGCAGGATAGAAGGACAGCGATACTATGGCTACACCTTC. This gives the protein CASRIEGQRYYGYTF.

The DNA for the CDR3 is TGTGCCTGGAGTGGGGAGAGCCTTAGCAATCAGCCCCAGCATTTT. Its translation is CAWSGESLSNQPQHF. The gene calls are TRBV30 and TRBJ1-5; D call uncertain. The V end was cut by 1 base, the J end by 0 bases, with 10 bases between. The CDR3 covers 15 residues. Germline CDR1 GTSNPN, CDR2 SVGIG (reference sequence).

The sample holds a few counts of this clone. CDR3: CASLAGKTDGYGYTF. The CDR3 nucleotides are TGTGCCAGCCTGGCTGGGAAGACAGACGGCTATGGCTACACCTTC. The genes are TRBV7-2 and TRBJ1-2, with D possibly being TRBD1 (5 bases). V was pared by 8 bases and J by 4 bases, with 20 bases between. CDR1 is SGHTA, CDR2 FQGNSA, per germline. The CDR3 totals 15 residues.